Below are 32 T cell receptor beta chains sequenced from a single sample in a study of response to subunit inactivated influenza vaccine. TCRdb fed the RT-PCR reads into MiXCR, producing one record per CDR3 protein. The sample consists of fewer than 800,000 distinct CDR3 sequences, 15% to 17% of them appearing once. The specimen comprised PBMCs from blood, sampled roughly 12 days after vaccination. Source of these receptors: a man aged 45-65 years who received an inactivated influenza vaccine.

In this sample, this clonotype turned up once. This clone may be a read error of a much larger clone one base away. The chain couples TRBV6-2 or TRBV6-3 to TRBJ2-3; 7 nucleotides agree with TRBD2. Germline assignment: CDR1 MNHEY and CDR2 SVGEGT. The CDR3 totals 13 residues. V gave up 7 bases and J gave up 11 bases; unmatched junction bases: 12. The CDR3 reads CASTAGRGSVQYF. CDR3 DNA: TGTGCCAGCACAGCGGGGAGGGGTTCCGTGCAGTATTTT.

The chain joins TRBV28 to TRBJ2-3, with 7 positions matching TRBD1. J was trimmed by 2 bases and V by 6 bases; bases with no gene match: 11. Germline CDR1 and CDR2: MDHEN and SYDVKM. The CDR3 totals 16 residues. CDR3 bases: TGTGCCAGCAGATTGCCGGGACAGCGATACACAGATACGCAGTATTTT. Translated: CASRLPGQRYTDTQYF.

This clonotype was counted a few times. The chain is built from TRBV5-1 and TRBJ1-1; unclear D gene. Germline CDR1 and CDR2: SGHRS and YFSETQ. There are 15 residues in the CDR3. The ends were cut back, 1 base at V and 4 bases at J, with 14 bases in the middle. The CDR3 sequence: CASSLLGEWGTEAFF. In nucleotides, the CDR3 is TGCGCCAGCAGCTTGCTTGGGGAGTGGGGCACTGAAGCTTTCTTT.

This clonotype was counted between two and nine times. The V call is TRBV7-2, the J call TRBJ2-5; D tentatively fits TRBD1 or TRBD2 (5 bases each). Looked up from germline, CDR1 is SGHTA and CDR2 is FQGNSA. Trimming shortened V by 5 bases and J by 7 bases, and 20 bases separated the two germline ends. There are 15 residues in the CDR3. CDR3 DNA: TGTGCCAGCAGCCCTACCGGCTTAATTGGGGGGACCCAGTACTTC. Translating gives CASSPTGLIGGTQYF.

This clonotype appeared many times. The chain uses TRBV5-5 and TRBJ1-4; TRBD1 matches 9 bases. The V segment lost 4 bases and the J segment 6 bases; nucleotides outside the gene matches: 7. This CDR3 contains 15 residues. Germline V gene lookup returns CDR1 SGHKS and CDR2 YYEKEE (reference sequence). In DNA, the CDR3 is TGTGCCAGCAGCACGGGACAGGGTAGGGATGAAAAACTGTTTTTT. As protein: CASSTGQGRDEKLFF.

This clonotype was seen many times. The rearrangement links TRBV10-3 to TRBJ1-6; 9 nucleotides line up with TRBD1. This CDR3 is 14 amino acids long. Trimming at V came to 11 bases and at J to 4 bases, leaving 6 bases not matched to a gene. The germline V gene has CDR1 ENHRY and CDR2 SYGVKD. CDR3 sequence: CAGWTGVYNSPLHF. The CDR3 nucleotides are TGTGCCGGATGGACAGGGGTTTATAATTCACCCCTCCACTTT.

The J gene is TRBJ1-2, the V gene TRBV20-1; D gene uncertain. V was shortened by 2 bases and J by 3 bases, with 10 bases between the two germline ends. This CDR3 spans 13 amino acids. Per germline, CDR1 DFQATT and CDR2 SNEGSKA (reference sequence). The CDR3: CSARKRLDYGYTF. CDR3 coding DNA: TGCAGTGCTAGAAAACGCCTTGACTATGGCTACACCTTC.

The table lists this clonotype with a count of one. The chain couples TRBV19 to TRBJ2-1, with D possibly being TRBD2 (6 bases). V lost 7 bases and J 0 bases, leaving 10 bases between the germline ends. This CDR3 is 14 amino acids long. Germline CDR1 and CDR2: LNHDA and SQIVND (reference sequence). This CDR3 is CASNGRGSYNEQFF. The CDR3 DNA sequence: TGTGCCAGTAACGGGCGGGGCTCCTACAATGAGCAGTTCTTC.

In its sample, this clonotype was seen many times. Germline is not matched at one junction end, which may reflect a read error. V and J are TRBV5-1 and TRBJ2-5; D uncertain. The CDR3 is made up of 13 amino acids. Germline CDR1 SGHRS, CDR2 YFSETQ. CDR3 amino acids: CASSLAAQETQYF. The CDR3 nucleotides are TGTGCCAGCAGTTTGGCAGCGCAAGAGACCCAGTACTTC.

The chain has TRBV27 and TRBJ2-1; TRBD2 matches at 9 bases. Germline trimming cut 0 bases from V and 6 bases from J; bases unmatched to any gene: 6. Germline CDR1 reads MNHEY; CDR2 reads SMNVEV (reference sequence). This CDR3 region has 16 residues. The CDR3 DNA is TGTGCCAGCAGTTTATCCCGGACTAGCGACCGCAATGAGCAGTTCTTC. Its protein is CASSLSRTSDRNEQFF.

V gene TRBV25-1 combines with J gene TRBJ2-5; D call uncertain. Germline values: CDR1 MGHDK, CDR2 SYGVNS. Trimming took off 5 bases at V and 3 bases at J, with 16 bases between the two ends. The length of the CDR3 is 15 residues. The CDR3: CASSPHLTEKETQYF. The CDR3 DNA follows: TGTGCCAGCAGTCCTCACCTAACAGAAAAAGAGACCCAGTACTTC.

This clonotype was observed many times. The rearrangement links TRBV5-4 to TRBJ1-3; D is unresolved. The CDR3 has 13 amino acids. The germline CDR1 and CDR2 sequences are SGHNT and YYREEE (reference sequence). The V end lost 9 bases, the J end lost 2 bases, and 12 bases lay between the germline ends. CDR3 residues: CATFFYTGNTIYF. The DNA of the CDR3 is TGTGCCACCTTCTTCTACACTGGAAACACCATATATTTT.

The genes are TRBV5-1 and TRBJ2-3; D perhaps matches TRBD2 (6 bases). V was shortened by 0 bases and J by 0 bases, with 11 bases between the two germline ends. Germline-derived CDR1 and CDR2 are SGHRS and YFSETQ. The CDR3 length is 16 residues. CDR3: CASSLVGGISTDTQYF. For the CDR3, the DNA is TGCGCCAGCAGCTTGGTCGGAGGGATTAGCACAGATACGCAGTATTTT.

V gene TRBV7-3 combines with J gene TRBJ2-1; 7 bases match TRBD1. Trimming took 0 bases from V and 5 from J; bases not matched to a gene: 4. The CDR3 covers 15 residues. Germline V gene sequence: CDR1 SGHTA, CDR2 FQGTGA. The CDR3 region is CASSLTRDSNNEQFF. In DNA form, the CDR3 reads TGTGCCAGCAGCTTAACCCGGGACAGCAACAATGAGCAGTTCTTC.

This chain uses TRBV4-1 with TRBJ2-1, with 7 bases lining up with TRBD1. V lost 3 bases, J lost 4 bases, and 9 bases stayed unmatched. The CDR3 consists of 16 residues. Germline V gene sequence: CDR1 MGHRA, CDR2 YSYEKL. The CDR3 DNA reads TGCGCCAGCAGCCAGCCGGGACAGACGAGGTACAATGAGCAGTTCTTC. As protein: CASSQPGQTRYNEQFF.

This CDR3 is CASSPGVAGGGEQFF. Here the CDR3 DNA reads TGTGCCAGCAGCCCCGGGGTAGCGGGAGGGGGTGAGCAGTTCTTC. The rearrangement uses TRBV27 and TRBJ2-1, with 11 bases lining up with TRBD2. V lost 6 bases to trimming and J lost 9 bases; unmatched junction nucleotides: 10. Per germline, CDR1 MNHEY and CDR2 SMNVEV (reference sequence). This CDR3 contains 15 residues.

The chain is built from TRBV27 and TRBJ1-2; 7 bases agree with TRBD1. In germline, CDR1 is MNHEY, CDR2 SMNVEV (reference sequence). The CDR3 extends over 12 amino acids. V trimming: 4 bases; J trimming: 7 bases; junction bases outside the gene matches: 3. The CDR3 nucleotides read TGTGCCAGCAGTTACAGGGGAGGTGGCTACACCTTC. Amino acids: CASSYRGGGYTF.

The rearrangement uses TRBV12-3 or TRBV12-4 and TRBJ2-2; D not certain. V gave up 7 bases and J gave up 7 bases, with 7 bases separating them. The CDR3 spans 11 residues. The CDR3 DNA is TGTGCCAGCAATCAGCGCGGGGAGCTGTTTTTT. It encodes CASNQRGELFF.

This clonotype was recorded a few times. The chain links TRBV6-5 to TRBJ2-7; D is uncertain. The CDR3 is 14 amino acids. CDR1 is MNHEY and CDR2 is SVGAGI in the germline V gene. Trimming cost V 2 bases and J 6 bases, with 14 bases left between them. CDR3 residues: CASSYRPGPGEQYF. The CDR3, as DNA: TGTGCCAGCAGTTACCGCCCGGGCCCAGGCGAGCAGTACTTC.

This clonotype was counted only a few times. V gene TRBV15 combines with J gene TRBJ2-1; TRBD2 matches 7 bases. The CDR3 loop spans 15 amino acids. V lost 5 bases to trimming and J lost 4 bases; unmatched junction nucleotides: 8. Germline V lookup: CDR1 LNHNV, CDR2 YYDKDF (reference sequence). CDR3 coding DNA: TGTGCCACCAGCGGGACCGGCGGGGGTTACAATGAGCAGTTCTTC. It is translated as CATSGTGGGYNEQFF.

In its sample, this clonotype was seen a few times. CDR3 bases: TGCGCCAGCAGCCAAGATGGTAGCGGGGGCCTCTCCTACAATGAGCAGTTCTTC. Translation: CASSQDGSGGLSYNEQFF. The chain has TRBV4-1 and TRBJ2-1; TRBD2 matches at 9 bases. The CDR3 has 18 amino acids. CDR1 is MGHRA and CDR2 is YSYEKL in the germline V gene. Trimming cost V 0 bases and J 0 bases; bases outside gene matches: 6.

The DNA for the CDR3 is TGTGCCAGCAGCTCAGGGGGAGTTCGGTATGGCTACACCTTC. Encoded protein: CASSSGGVRYGYTF. The chain joins TRBV7-2 to TRBJ1-2; 7 bases map to TRBD1. The CDR3 has 14 residues. The junction had 7 bases not matched to a gene; V was cut back by 4 bases and J by 5 bases. The germline CDR1 and CDR2 sequences are SGHTA and FQGNSA. The full variable domain, with the rest looked up from reference TRBV7-2 and TRBJ1-2, is GAGVSQSPSNKVTEKGKDVELRCDPISGHTALYWYRQSLGQGLEFLIYFQGNSAPDKSGLPSDRFSAERTGGSVSTLTIQRTQQEDSAVYLCASSSGGVRYGYTFGSGTRLTVV.

This chain uses TRBV11-1 with TRBJ2-3; 13 positions agree with TRBD2. The CDR3 extends over 21 amino acids. Germline CDR1 SGHAT, CDR2 FQDESV (reference sequence). Germline trimming cut 3 bases from V and 3 bases from J; bases unmatched to any gene: 18. The CDR3 reads CASSFFYGLAGEGSPTDTQYF. CDR3 in DNA: TGTGCCAGCAGCTTCTTTTACGGACTAGCGGGAGAGGGAAGTCCGACAGATACGCAGTATTTT.

This clonotype was recorded at least ten times. The rearrangement joins TRBV6-1 to TRBJ1-1, with 9 bases matching TRBD1. The CDR3 is 17 residues long. Germline CDR1 MNHNS, CDR2 SASEGT. Trimming cost V 6 bases and J 1 base; bases outside gene matches: 12. The CDR3: CASRPDRGKGGNTEAFF. The CDR3 bases are TGTGCCAGCAGACCGGACAGGGGTAAAGGGGGGAACACTGAAGCTTTCTTT.

V usage is TRBV15 and J usage is TRBJ2-1; D call uncertain. The germline V gene encodes CDR1 LNHNV and CDR2 YYDKDF (reference sequence). This CDR3 comprises 14 residues. Between the trimmed V and J ends, which lost 1 base and 4 bases, there was a span of 8 bases. CDR3 bases: TGTGCCACCAGCAGAGGTCCTAATTACAATGAGCAGTTCTTC. Its protein is CATSRGPNYNEQFF.

The rearrangement joins TRBV15 to TRBJ2-7; tentatively, D is TRBD1 or TRBD2 (6 bases each). The CDR3 contains 15 residues. The germline CDR1 and CDR2 sequences are LNHNV and YYDKDF (reference sequence). With 5 bases removed from V and 2 bases from J, the gap between germline ends came to 16 bases. As DNA, the CDR3 is TGTGCCACCAGCGAGGAGGGGGTCCCCACCTACGAGCAGTACTTC. It yields the protein CATSEEGVPTYEQYF. The full variable domain, its missing parts supplied by reference TRBV15 and TRBJ2-7, is DAMVIQNPRYQVTQFGKPVTLSCSQTLNHNVMYWYQQKSSQAPKLLFHYYDKDFNNEADTPDNFQSRRPNTSFCFLDIRSPGLGDTAMYLCATSEEGVPTYEQYFGPGTRLTVT.

In its sample, this clonotype was seen a few times. The chain combines TRBV7-6 with TRBJ2-1, with D perhaps TRBD1 (6 bases). The V gene's germline CDR1 is SGHVS and CDR2 FNYEAQ. Trimming took 1 base from V and 8 from J, leaving 15 bases between them. There are 15 residues in the CDR3. This CDR3 is CASSLGAGVDYEQFF. The CDR3 coding sequence is TGTGCCAGCAGCTTAGGGGCAGGGGTAGATTATGAGCAGTTCTTC.

The chain uses TRBV7-8 and TRBJ2-6; 10 positions agree with TRBD2. The germline CDR1 and CDR2 sequences are SGHVS and FQNEAQ. The CDR3 runs 18 residues. V dropped 5 bases and J dropped 0; count of bases not matched to a gene: 7. This chain's CDR3 is CASSPRAGGTSGANVLTF. The CDR3 DNA sequence: TGTGCCAGCAGCCCGAGAGCGGGAGGGACCTCTGGGGCCAACGTCCTGACTTTC.

This clonotype was found a few times. The rearrangement joins TRBV9 to TRBJ2-7, with D possibly matching TRBD1 (5 bases). The CDR3 spans 14 residues. CDR1 SGDLS and CDR2 YYNGEE come from the germline V gene. Trimming left V 0 bases short and J 4 bases short, with 11 bases between. Here the CDR3 reads CASSVDGAGYEQYF. CDR3 nucleotide sequence: TGTGCCAGCAGCGTAGATGGGGCTGGGTACGAGCAGTACTTC.

The chain joins TRBV5-5 to TRBJ2-5; D possibly corresponds to TRBD2 (5 bases). The V and J ends lost 3 bases and 5 bases respectively, with 26 bases between them. The CDR3 is 18 amino acids. Germline V gene sequence: CDR1 SGHKS, CDR2 YYEKEE (reference sequence). CDR3 sequence (DNA): TGTGCCAGCAGCTACGAGAGAAGCGCGGGCCCGACGTCGGAGACCCAGTACTTC. Amino acid sequence: CASSYERSAGPTSETQYF.

The chain recombines TRBV27 with TRBJ1-5, with D unresolved. This CDR3 is 13 amino acids long. V lost 3 bases, J lost 7 bases, and 10 bases lay in between. CDR1 is MNHEY and CDR2 is SMNVEV in the germline V gene (reference sequence). The CDR3 bases are TGTGCCAGCAGTTTGTATGCGGGACAGCCCCAGCATTTT. This sequence encodes CASSLYAGQPQHF.

The chain links TRBV14 to TRBJ2-2; no clear D. The CDR3 is 14 amino acids. V lost 0 bases to trimming and J lost 4 bases, with 6 bases between them. Germline CDR1 SGHDN, CDR2 FVKESK. The CDR3 loop reads CASSQDAGTGELFF. The CDR3 DNA sequence: TGTGCCAGCAGCCAAGATGCCGGCACCGGGGAGCTGTTTTTT. Based on the CDR3 plus reference TRBV14 and TRBJ2-2, the full variable domain is EAGVTQFPSHSVIEKGQTVTLRCDPISGHDNLYWYRRVMGKEIKFLLHFVKESKQDESGMPNNRFLAERTGGTYSTLKVQPAELEDSGVYFCASSQDAGTGELFFGEGSRLTVL.